This T cell receptor beta chain was recorded in a study of T cell clusters in autoimmune cytopenias. Study in general: A median age of roughly 59 years and mean of 56 years characterized healthy donor controls.

One tube held mixed TRB-A and TRB-B primer pools for touch-down PCR. Reanalyzing the multiplex PCR reads, TCRdb keeps one entry per CDR3 protein, without DNA. Its table lists 9,000 to 13,000 distinct CDR3 sequences. Roughly 38,000 genome equivalents of blood DNA were amplified for TRB. This sample was also put to use in a study of T cell repertoires in aging, cancer and after chemotherapy. This second study notes: Compared with age-matched healthy donors, untreated hematological or solid cancer patients showed higher blood TCR clonality. Across the chemotherapy interval, each cancer cohort showed higher median generation probability, suggesting thymic rebound. These repertoire data do not allow conclusions about immunological memory after chemotherapy.

The TCR was taken from a human donor in good health. Sequencing was carried out using peripheral blood.

The CDR3 spells CASSSGRGRHQETQYF. The chain employs TRBV28 and TRBJ2-5; TCRdb calls TRBD1, which cannot be checked without DNA. The CDR3 covers 16 residues. Germline CDR1 is MDHEN and CDR2 is SYDVKM.